This T cell receptor beta chain was observed in a study of yellow fever vaccine responses in identical twins. As concerns this clonotype: Antigen: not known.

Trimming took 5 bases from V and 8 from J; bases not matched to a gene: 14. The CDR3 loop spans 15 amino acids. CDR1 and CDR2 from the germline V gene are MNHNS and SASEGT. TCRdb used MiXCR to reprocess the RT-PCR reads, holding one entry per CDR3 protein. The data hold fewer than 3,500 distinct CDR3 sequences, with around four fifths observed a single time. Whole-study findings and limits: Reportedly, twins showed a vaccine T cell response that looked partly convergent and partly personalized.

The sample here was T cells from blood (PBMCs), unsorted or a sorted subset (not recorded which), taken before or after yellow fever vaccination (not recorded which). This chain links TRBV6-1 with TRBJ1-2; 7 bases line up with TRBD1. The TCR sequence derives from a woman under 30 who received the yellow fever vaccine. The CDR3 reads CASSTRQRQGYGYTF. CDR3 nucleotides: TGTGCCAGCAGTACCCGGCAAAGACAGGGTTACGGCTACACCTTC.